A selection of T cell receptor beta chains follows, all from one sample in a study of T-cell reconstitution after alpha-beta-depleted transplantation in children. One entry per CDR3 protein, called by TCRdb with MiXCR from the PCR reads. The table shows about 110,000 distinct CDR3 sequences, with almost 6.5% occurring only once. The source material was PBMCs, mostly from graft donor cells, sampled 360 days after TCRalphabeta/CD19-depleted stem cell transplant. All receptors derive from a male patient aged 2 to 10 who had a stem cell transplant for acute lymphoblastic leukemia, so the T cells may come from the graft donor. Each CDR3 is given with its conserved first and last residue. D genes are given only for firm matches. Size tells how often a clone was seen (once, few, many) or the class of an expanded clone, and some rows leave it out.

j_gene: TRBJ1-4
abundance: many
v_gene: TRBV4-2
d_gene: .
CDR3nt: TGTGCCAGCAGTCGTGGCAGGCAGCTGTTTTTT
CDR3aa: CASSRGRQLFF

j_gene: TRBJ1-1
abundance: .
v_gene: TRBV12-3/TRBV12-4
d_gene: .
CDR3nt: TGTGCCAGCATCCCTTCCCCCTTGTCAGGGCTTGAAGCTTTCTTT
CDR3aa: CASIPSPLSGLEAFF

j_gene: TRBJ2-3
abundance: many
v_gene: TRBV4-3
d_gene: TRBD1
CDR3nt: TGCGCCAGCAGACCCGGGACAGCCACAGATACGCAGTATTTT
CDR3aa: CASRPGTATDTQYF

j_gene: TRBJ1-2
abundance: few
v_gene: TRBV11-1
d_gene: TRBD1
CDR3nt: TGTGCCAGCTCACGGACAGGGGCACTTAACTATGGCTACACCTTC
CDR3aa: CASSRTGALNYGYTF

j_gene: TRBJ2-1
abundance: many
v_gene: TRBV6-2/TRBV6-3
d_gene: TRBD2
CDR3nt: TGTGCCAGCAGTCCCGGGACTAGCGGGAGGCATGAGCAGTTCTTC
CDR3aa: CASSPGTSGRHEQFF

j_gene: TRBJ1-1
abundance: many
v_gene: TRBV20-1
d_gene: .
CDR3nt: TGCAGTGCTCCCTCGGGGCAGGCGAACACTGAAGCTTTCTTT
CDR3aa: CSAPSGQANTEAFF

j_gene: TRBJ1-4
abundance: many
v_gene: TRBV12-3/TRBV12-4
d_gene: .
CDR3nt: TGTGCCAGCAGCTCCAACTGGGGTAATGAAAAACTGTTTTTT
CDR3aa: CASSSNWGNEKLFF

j_gene: TRBJ2-7
abundance: .
v_gene: TRBV25-1
d_gene: TRBD1
CDR3nt: TGTGCCAGCCAGGACAGGACCTACGAGCAGTACTTC
CDR3aa: CASQDRTYEQYF

j_gene: TRBJ2-1
abundance: many
v_gene: TRBV24-1
d_gene: .
CDR3nt: TGTGCCACCAGTGATTTGGGAGGTGAGCAGTTCTTC
CDR3aa: CATSDLGGEQFF

j_gene: TRBJ2-3
abundance: many
v_gene: TRBV9
d_gene: .
CDR3nt: TGTGCCAGCAGCGTAGGAGAGTTTAGCACAGATACGCAGTATTTT
CDR3aa: CASSVGEFSTDTQYF

j_gene: TRBJ2-7
abundance: few
v_gene: TRBV30
d_gene: .
CDR3nt: TGTGCCTCGCTCCGGGCTTCCTACGAGCAGTACTTC
CDR3aa: CASLRASYEQYF

j_gene: TRBJ1-5
abundance: many
v_gene: TRBV5-1
d_gene: .
CDR3nt: TGCGCCAGCAGCCCCGAAGCGAGCAATCAGCCCCAGCATTTT
CDR3aa: CASSPEASNQPQHF

j_gene: TRBJ1-5
abundance: .
v_gene: TRBV4-2
d_gene: .
CDR3nt: TGTGCCAGCAGCCAGAAGGGGCAGCCCCAGCATTTT
CDR3aa: CASSQKGQPQHF

j_gene: TRBJ2-7
abundance: .
v_gene: TRBV15
d_gene: TRBD1
CDR3nt: TGTGCCACCAGCAGAAGCGGGACAGGGGACGAGCAGTACTTC
CDR3aa: CATSRSGTGDEQYF

j_gene: TRBJ2-3
abundance: many
v_gene: TRBV20-1
d_gene: .
CDR3nt: TGCAGTGCTAGAGTCCCCCCCAACACAGATACGCAGTATTTT
CDR3aa: CSARVPPNTDTQYF

j_gene: TRBJ2-1
abundance: many
v_gene: TRBV7-9
d_gene: .
CDR3nt: TGTGCCAGCAGCTCCGACTCAAGGAAGGTCGATGAGCAGTTCTTC
CDR3aa: CASSSDSRKVDEQFF

j_gene: TRBJ2-7
abundance: few
v_gene: TRBV7-7
d_gene: TRBD1
CDR3nt: TGTGCCAGCAGCTTAGACGACAGGGGCGAGCAGTACTTC
CDR3aa: CASSLDDRGEQYF

j_gene: TRBJ2-1
abundance: many
v_gene: TRBV20-1
d_gene: .
CDR3nt: TGCAGTGCTAGGCCCGGGGCTCAGTTCTTC
CDR3aa: CSARPGAQFF

j_gene: TRBJ1-2
abundance: .
v_gene: TRBV6-5
d_gene: .
CDR3nt: TGTGCCAGCAGTTCCGGGAATAACTATGGCTACACCTTC
CDR3aa: CASSSGNNYGYTF

j_gene: TRBJ2-5
abundance: few
v_gene: TRBV5-6
d_gene: .
CDR3nt: TGTGCCAGCAGCTTGGGGCCGGACGGGATTCAGTACTTC
CDR3aa: CASSLGPDGIQYF

j_gene: TRBJ2-5
abundance: many
v_gene: TRBV20-1
d_gene: .
CDR3nt: TGCAGTGCCAGGGGACTATTCAAAGAGACCCAGTACTTC
CDR3aa: CSARGLFKETQYF

j_gene: TRBJ2-7
abundance: few
v_gene: TRBV6-2/TRBV6-3
d_gene: .
CDR3nt: TGTGCCAGCAGTTACGGATGGGGGTCCTACGAGCAGTACTTC
CDR3aa: CASSYGWGSYEQYF

j_gene: TRBJ2-3
abundance: .
v_gene: TRBV6-5
d_gene: TRBD1
CDR3nt: TGTGCCAGCAGTTTACAGGGGCTTTATGGGGAGTCGGGAGATACGCAGTATTTT
CDR3aa: CASSLQGLYGESGDTQYF

j_gene: TRBJ1-2
abundance: many
v_gene: TRBV5-1
d_gene: TRBD1
CDR3nt: TGCGCCAGCAGCCGGGACAGGGGTGACTATGGCTACACCTTC
CDR3aa: CASSRDRGDYGYTF

j_gene: TRBJ2-1
abundance: many
v_gene: TRBV29-1
d_gene: .
CDR3nt: TGCAGCGTTGAAGAGTGGATCGATGAGCAGTTCTTC
CDR3aa: CSVEEWIDEQFF

j_gene: TRBJ2-7
abundance: many
v_gene: TRBV14
d_gene: .
CDR3nt: TGTGCCAGCAGCCAAGATAATGTCTATACCTACGAGCAGTACTTC
CDR3aa: CASSQDNVYTYEQYF

j_gene: TRBJ2-1
abundance: few
v_gene: TRBV20-1
d_gene: .
CDR3nt: TGCAGTGCTAGCCCTCCATACAATGAGCAGTTCTTC
CDR3aa: CSASPPYNEQFF

j_gene: TRBJ1-1
abundance: many
v_gene: TRBV24-1
d_gene: TRBD1
CDR3nt: TGTGCCACCAGTGACCACTACCGACAGGGGGGAGCTTTCTTT
CDR3aa: CATSDHYRQGGAFF

j_gene: TRBJ2-2
abundance: few
v_gene: TRBV13
d_gene: TRBD2
CDR3nt: TGTGCCAGCAGCACCGGACCACTAGCGGGAGCGGCCGGGGAGCTGTTTTTT
CDR3aa: CASSTGPLAGAAGELFF

j_gene: TRBJ2-6
abundance: many
v_gene: TRBV9
d_gene: .
CDR3nt: TGTGCCAGCCAGGCGGGATCCTCTGGGGCCAACGTCCTGACTTTC
CDR3aa: CASQAGSSGANVLTF

j_gene: TRBJ2-7
abundance: .
v_gene: TRBV7-2
d_gene: TRBD1
CDR3nt: TGTGCCAGCAGCTTAGCGATTGGGACAGGTCACCCTCTTAGCTCCTACGAGCAGTACTTC
CDR3aa: CASSLAIGTGHPLSSYEQYF

j_gene: TRBJ2-1
abundance: few
v_gene: TRBV11-1
d_gene: TRBD2
CDR3nt: TGTGCCAGCAGCTTAAGGGGGAGGGCTAGCGGGAGGCAGGAATTCGATGAGCAGTTCTTC
CDR3aa: CASSLRGRASGRQEFDEQFF

j_gene: TRBJ2-3
abundance: .
v_gene: TRBV4-1
d_gene: .
CDR3nt: TGCGCCAGCAGCCAAGTACCAGCGGGTGGCACAGATACGCAGTATTTT
CDR3aa: CASSQVPAGGTDTQYF

j_gene: TRBJ2-5
abundance: once
v_gene: TRBV7-9
d_gene: TRBD2
CDR3nt: TGTGCCAGCACCTTGGGGGGGGAGACCCAGTACTTC
CDR3aa: CASTLGGETQYF

j_gene: TRBJ1-2
abundance: many
v_gene: TRBV28
d_gene: .
CDR3nt: TGTGCCAGCAGTTTAACCGATAACTATGGCTACACCTTC
CDR3aa: CASSLTDNYGYTF

j_gene: TRBJ1-1
abundance: many
v_gene: TRBV7-6
d_gene: TRBD1
CDR3nt: TGTGCCAGCAGCCACAGGGGTGACACTGAAGCTTTCTTT
CDR3aa: CASSHRGDTEAFF